This T cell receptor beta chain originates from a study of T cells in localized non-small cell lung cancer. V was pared by 8 bases and J by 0 bases, with 8 bases of the junction left unmatched. There are 15 residues in the CDR3. The germline V gene has CDR1 SQVTM and CDR2 ANQGSEA. The protocol was immunoSEQ multiplex PCR, while the TCRdb copy is restricted to in-frame clones and leaves out a portion. The sample consists of 70,000 to 100,000 clones, 80% of them appearing once. This chain connects TRBV29-1 to TRBJ2-1, with 9 bases lining up with TRBD2. Here the sequenced sample was peripheral blood, taken before any cancer treatment. This sequence originates from a female donor aged 60 or older with stage I lung adenocarcinoma. CDR3: CSIKDSGGSYNEQFF. DNA for the CDR3: TGCAGCATTAAGGATAGCGGGGGCTCCTACAATGAGCAGTTCTTC.